These T cell receptor beta chains were read from a single sample in a study of T cell responses to AZD1222 COVID-19 vaccine. The table came from immunoSEQ multiplex PCR; TCRdb's copy has only in-frame clones and leaves some out. The profile covers about 160,000 clones, with around 95% appearing a single time and 1.3% taken by the ten largest. The source material was peripheral blood, sampled on day 0 of AZD1222 vaccination. Every receptor here comes from an adult in good health. Both conserved end residues are part of each CDR3. The order of the fields is D gene, V gene, clone size, J gene, CDR3 DNA, CDR3 protein. D genes are given only for firm matches. Clone size appears in some rows only: once, few, many, or a class for an expanded clone.

TRBD1	TRBV28	-	TRBJ2-5	TGTGCCAGCAGTTTATGGGACAGGGAGGAGGGGACCCAGTACTTC	CASSLWDREEGTQYF
-	TRBV28	-	TRBJ1-2	TGTGCCAGCAGGGAAGGGATGGGGCAGTCCTATGGCTACACCTTC	CASREGMGQSYGYTF
-	TRBV29-1	-	TRBJ1-3	TGCAGCGTTGCAACGACGGGGAGCTCTGGAAACACCATATATTTT	CSVATTGSSGNTIYF
TRBD2	TRBV5-1	-	TRBJ2-3	TGCGCCAGCAGCCCGTGGAGTAGCGGGGGGAGCACAGATACGCAGTATTTT	CASSPWSSGGSTDTQYF
-	TRBV9	-	TRBJ1-3	TGTGCCAGCAGCGTAGCTACCGCGGGAAGGCGCTCTGGAAACACCATATATTTT	CASSVATAGRRSGNTIYF
TRBD2	TRBV4-2	-	TRBJ2-3	TGTGCCAGCAGCCAAGATATTGGACTAGCGGGGGGGCATGATACGCAGTATTTT	CASSQDIGLAGGHDTQYF
-	TRBV6-6	-	TRBJ2-5	TGTGCCAGCAGTTCGGGACTCCCCGGGGAGACCCAGTACTTC	CASSSGLPGETQYF
-	TRBV29-1	-	TRBJ2-3	TGCAGCGTTGATTGGATCGGCACAGATACGCAGTATTTT	CSVDWIGTDTQYF
TRBD1	TRBV7-6	-	TRBJ2-5	TGTGCCAGCAGCCGGGGACAGGGGCGGGAGACCCAGTACTTC	CASSRGQGRETQYF
-	TRBV5-6	-	TRBJ1-2	TGTGCCAGCAGCCCGGCTGGACTGATCTATGGCTACACCTTC	CASSPAGLIYGYTF
-	TRBV9	-	TRBJ2-5	TGTGCCAGCAGCGCCTATGAGACTAAGTCCCAAGAGACCCAGTACTTC	CASSAYETKSQETQYF
-	TRBV10-3	-	TRBJ2-2	TGTGCCATCAGACCAGGGACCGTGAACACCGGGGAGCTGTTTTTT	CAIRPGTVNTGELFF
-	TRBV19	-	TRBJ2-1	TGTGCCAGTAACGATCAGGGCTCCTACAATGAGCAGTTCTTC	CASNDQGSYNEQFF
TRBD1	TRBV7-2	-	TRBJ1-1	TGTGCCAGCAGCCCCCAGATCCGGGACAGTGAAGCTTTCTTT	CASSPQIRDSEAFF
TRBD2	TRBV13	-	TRBJ2-2	TGTGCCAGCAGCTTCACAAGCCCTAGCGGGGGATCCGGGGAGCTGTTTTTT	CASSFTSPSGGSGELFF
-	TRBV20-1	-	TRBJ2-3	TGCAGTGCTAGTCCCTCGTCAAGGTTGGATACGCAGTATTTT	CSASPSSRLDTQYF
-	TRBV3-1/TRBV3-2	few	TRBJ2-2	TGTGCCAGCAGCCCTGTTTGGCCCGGGGAGCTGTTTTTT	CASSPVWPGELFF
TRBD2	TRBV9	-	TRBJ2-3	TGTGCCAGCAGCGTAGGATTACTAGCGGGAGCCATAGATACGCAGTATTTT	CASSVGLLAGAIDTQYF
TRBD2	TRBV19	once	TRBJ2-3	TGTGCCAGTAGTCGACTAGCGGGGGGTGTCGCAGATACGCAGTATTTT	CASSRLAGGVADTQYF
-	TRBV28	once	TRBJ1-6	TGTGCCAGCAGTTTTTTGGGGGGTGCACTCCACTTT	CASSFLGGALHF
-	TRBV12-3/TRBV12-4	-	TRBJ1-4	TGTGCCAGCAGTTTAGCGGGGGTTATTGGACTGTTTTTT	CASSLAGVIGLFF
-	TRBV12-3/TRBV12-4	-	TRBJ1-6	TGTGCCAGCAGTTTAGGGCGCTCACCCCTCCACTTT	CASSLGRSPLHF
-	TRBV6-2/TRBV6-3	-	TRBJ1-5	TGTGCCAGCAGTCCGATAAGGGCCCGACAGCCCCAGCATTTT	CASSPIRARQPQHF
TRBD1	TRBV25-1	-	TRBJ2-6	TGTGCCAGCAGTGCGGACAGGGCTGGGGCCAACGTCCTGACTTTC	CASSADRAGANVLTF
-	TRBV24-1	-	TRBJ2-6	TGTGCCACCTTTGGGGCCAACGTCCTGACTTTC	CATFGANVLTF
-	TRBV28	-	TRBJ2-5	TGTGCCAGCAGTTTTTCAGGGGCAACACTCGGGGAGACCCAGTACTTC	CASSFSGATLGETQYF
TRBD2	TRBV18	-	TRBJ2-1	TGTGCCAGCTCACCGACGGCTAGCGGGTCTCTTGTCAATGAGCAGTTCTTC	CASSPTASGSLVNEQFF
TRBD1	TRBV2	-	TRBJ1-2	TGTGCCAGCAGCCTCAGGGGGCAGGACTATGGCTACACCTTC	CASSLRGQDYGYTF
-	TRBV7-9	-	TRBJ2-1	TGTGCCAGCAGCTTAGCGGGGAGCTCCTACAATGAGCAGTTCTTC	CASSLAGSSYNEQFF
TRBD1	TRBV11-3	-	TRBJ1-1	TGTGCCAGCAGCTACAGGGGGGAGAACACTGAAGCTTTCTTT	CASSYRGENTEAFF
TRBD1	TRBV12-5	-	TRBJ1-2	TGTGCTAGTGGTTTCCCGACAGGGTCCTATGGCTACACCTTC	CASGFPTGSYGYTF
-	TRBV9	-	TRBJ1-1	TGTGCCAGCAGCGTAGGTTCACGGAACACTGAAGCTTTCTTT	CASSVGSRNTEAFF
-	TRBV29-1	-	TRBJ2-3	TGCAGCGGGTGGGGGTTAGCCCACACAGATACGCAGTATTTT	CSGWGLAHTDTQYF
-	TRBV6-5	-	TRBJ1-4	TGTGCCAGCATGGGCCGGACTAATGAAAAACTGTTTTTT	CASMGRTNEKLFF
-	TRBV7-9	-	TRBJ1-1	TGTGCCAGCAGCTCGGGACACGCCGAAGCTTTCTTT	CASSSGHAEAFF
-	TRBV29-1	-	TRBJ1-1	TGCAGCGTTGTATGGGCGACGAACACTGAAGCTTTCTTT	CSVVWATNTEAFF
-	TRBV3-1/TRBV3-2	-	TRBJ1-5	TGTGCCAGCAGCCAAGACTGGGGCAATCAGCCCCAGCATTTT	CASSQDWGNQPQHF
-	TRBV28	-	TRBJ1-6	TGTGCCAGCAGCTCTCGGGACCCCATTCCGTCACCCCTCCACTTT	CASSSRDPIPSPLHF
TRBD2	TRBV9	-	TRBJ2-1	TGTGCCAGCAGCGAGAGGGTTCTAGCGGGAGGATACAATGAGCAGTTCTTC	CASSERVLAGGYNEQFF
-	TRBV4-1	-	TRBJ1-1	TGCGCCAGCAGCCAAGATCGAGGCAGCTCCGGGGGTTTCTTT	CASSQDRGSSGGFF
-	TRBV24-1	-	TRBJ1-2	TGTGCCACCAGTGCCTCTGAGGGGGGCCGGGGCTACACCTTC	CATSASEGGRGYTF
-	TRBV18	-	TRBJ1-2	TGTGCCAGCTCACCAAGTGGCAGGCAGGACGGCTATGGCTACACCTTC	CASSPSGRQDGYGYTF
-	TRBV3-1/TRBV3-2	-	TRBJ1-6	TGTGCCAGCACTAACACAGGTCCCAATTCACCCCTCCACTTT	CASTNTGPNSPLHF
-	TRBV18	-	TRBJ1-3	TGTGCCAGCTCACTCATAGAGAGGGGCTCTGGAAACACCATATATTTT	CASSLIERGSGNTIYF
TRBD1	TRBV6-5	-	TRBJ1-6	TGTGCCAGCAACCCGACAGGGGTTAATTCACCCCTCCACTTT	CASNPTGVNSPLHF
-	TRBV20-1	-	TRBJ1-1	TGCAGTGGCGAGATGAACACTGAAGCTTTCTTT	CSGEMNTEAFF
-	TRBV6-5	-	TRBJ2-4	TGTGCCAGCAGTTACGATGGGGGCGCCGCCAAAAACATTCAGTACTTC	CASSYDGGAAKNIQYF
TRBD1	TRBV15	-	TRBJ2-4	TGTGCCACCAGCAGAGTGGGTGGTGGGACAGGGGACGGGCACAAAAACATTCAGTACTTC	CATSRVGGGTGDGHKNIQYF
-	TRBV12-3/TRBV12-4	-	TRBJ1-4	TGTGCCAGCAGTTTCAGTGAAAAACTGTTTTTT	CASSFSEKLFF
-	TRBV14	-	TRBJ1-5	TGTGCCAGCAGCCAAGATCCCCCACATGAATATAGCAATCAGCCCCAGCATTTT	CASSQDPPHEYSNQPQHF
-	TRBV9	once	TRBJ1-4	TGTGCCAGCAGCGCCCGTGTGAGGGCTGATGAAAAACTGTTTTTT	CASSARVRADEKLFF
-	TRBV6-1	once	TRBJ2-5	TGTGCCAGCAGTGAAGCCTCTCATCGGGGGGAGACCCAGTACTTC	CASSEASHRGETQYF
-	TRBV3-1/TRBV3-2	-	TRBJ1-6	TGTGCCAGCAGCCAACGGGGGGCCAACTATAATTCACCCCTCCACTTT	CASSQRGANYNSPLHF
-	TRBV3-1/TRBV3-2	-	TRBJ2-3	TGTGCCAGCAGCCAAGATCTCGGGAGCACAGATACGCAGTATTTT	CASSQDLGSTDTQYF
-	TRBV5-4	-	TRBJ2-1	TGTGCCAGCAGTTCCGGGGCCGGTTACAATGAGCAGTTCTTC	CASSSGAGYNEQFF
-	TRBV11-2	-	TRBJ1-2	TGTGCCAGCAGTCCCACTGTGAGCTATGGCTACACCTTC	CASSPTVSYGYTF
-	TRBV19	-	TRBJ1-1	TGTGCCAGTAGTCCAGGCAACAGGGAAACTGAAGCTTTCTTT	CASSPGNRETEAFF
-	TRBV10-3	once	TRBJ1-3	TGTGCCATCAGTGACCGAGGAGGAAACACCATATATTTT	CAISDRGGNTIYF